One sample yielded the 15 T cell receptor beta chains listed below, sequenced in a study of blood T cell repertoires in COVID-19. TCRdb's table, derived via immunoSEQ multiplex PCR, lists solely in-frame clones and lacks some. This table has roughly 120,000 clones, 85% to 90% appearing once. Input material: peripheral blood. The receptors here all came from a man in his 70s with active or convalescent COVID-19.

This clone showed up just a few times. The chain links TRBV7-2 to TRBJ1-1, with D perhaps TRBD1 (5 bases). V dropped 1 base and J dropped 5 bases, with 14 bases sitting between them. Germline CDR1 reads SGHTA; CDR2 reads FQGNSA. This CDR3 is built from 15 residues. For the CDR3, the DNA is TGTGCCAGCAGCTTAGGGGGCGGTGGGGTTACTGAAGCTTTCTTT. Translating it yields CASSLGGGGVTEAFF.

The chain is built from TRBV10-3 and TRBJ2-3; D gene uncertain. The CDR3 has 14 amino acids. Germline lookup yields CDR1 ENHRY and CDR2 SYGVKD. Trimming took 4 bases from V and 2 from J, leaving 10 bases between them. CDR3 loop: CAISGPQSTDTQYF. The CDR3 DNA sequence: TGTGCCATCAGTGGGCCCCAGTCCACAGATACGCAGTATTTT.

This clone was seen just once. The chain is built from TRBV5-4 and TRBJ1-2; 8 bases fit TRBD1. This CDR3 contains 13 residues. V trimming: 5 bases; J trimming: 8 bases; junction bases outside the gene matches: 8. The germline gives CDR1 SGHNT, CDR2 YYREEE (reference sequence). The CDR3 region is CASRTGAGWGYTF. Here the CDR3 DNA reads TGTGCCAGCAGGACAGGGGCGGGTTGGGGCTACACCTTC.

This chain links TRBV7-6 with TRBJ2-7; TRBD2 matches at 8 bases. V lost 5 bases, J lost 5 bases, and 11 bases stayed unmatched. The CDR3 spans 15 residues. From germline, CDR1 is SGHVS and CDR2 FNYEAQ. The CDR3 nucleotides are TGTGCCAGCAGCCCACAAAGCGGGAGCTTCCACGAGCAGTACTTC. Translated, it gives CASSPQSGSFHEQYF.

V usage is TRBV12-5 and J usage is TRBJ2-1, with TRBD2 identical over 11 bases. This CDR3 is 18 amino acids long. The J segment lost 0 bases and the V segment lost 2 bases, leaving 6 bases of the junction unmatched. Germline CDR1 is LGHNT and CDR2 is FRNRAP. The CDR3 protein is CASGLMTSGTSSYNEQFF. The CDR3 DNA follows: TGTGCTAGTGGTTTGATGACTAGCGGGACGAGCTCCTACAATGAGCAGTTCTTC.

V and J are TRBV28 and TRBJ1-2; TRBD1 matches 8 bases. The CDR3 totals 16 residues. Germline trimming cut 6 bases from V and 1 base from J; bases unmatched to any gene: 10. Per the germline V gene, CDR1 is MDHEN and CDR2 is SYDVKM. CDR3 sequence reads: CASRYNRGASNYGYTF. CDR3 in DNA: TGTGCCAGCAGGTACAACAGGGGGGCCAGTAACTATGGCTACACCTTC.

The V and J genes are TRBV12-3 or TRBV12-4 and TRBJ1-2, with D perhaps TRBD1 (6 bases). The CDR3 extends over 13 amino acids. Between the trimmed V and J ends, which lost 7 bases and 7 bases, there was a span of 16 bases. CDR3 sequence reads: CASTGAGSSGYTF. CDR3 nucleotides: TGTGCCAGCACAGGGGCAGGGAGTTCTGGCTACACCTTC.

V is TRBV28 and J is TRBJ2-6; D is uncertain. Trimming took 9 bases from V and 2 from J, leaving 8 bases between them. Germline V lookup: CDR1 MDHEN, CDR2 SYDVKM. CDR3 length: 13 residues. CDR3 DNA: TGTGCCAGTCGGGTAGCTGGGGCCAACGTCCTGACTTTC. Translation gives CASRVAGANVLTF.

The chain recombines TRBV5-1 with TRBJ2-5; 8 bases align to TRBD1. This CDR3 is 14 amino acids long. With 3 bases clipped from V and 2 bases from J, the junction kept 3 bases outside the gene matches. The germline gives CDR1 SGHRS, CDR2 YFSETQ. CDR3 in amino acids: CASSSRGQQETQYF. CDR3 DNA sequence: TGCGCCAGCAGCTCCAGGGGGCAGCAAGAGACCCAGTACTTC.

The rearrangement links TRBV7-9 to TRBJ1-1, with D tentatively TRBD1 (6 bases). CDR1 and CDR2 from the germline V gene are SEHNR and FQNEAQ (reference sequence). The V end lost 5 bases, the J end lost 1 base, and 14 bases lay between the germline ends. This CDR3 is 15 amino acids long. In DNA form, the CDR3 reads TGTGCCAGCAGCACCGGACAGTTCGGGAACACTGAAGCTTTCTTT. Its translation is CASSTGQFGNTEAFF.

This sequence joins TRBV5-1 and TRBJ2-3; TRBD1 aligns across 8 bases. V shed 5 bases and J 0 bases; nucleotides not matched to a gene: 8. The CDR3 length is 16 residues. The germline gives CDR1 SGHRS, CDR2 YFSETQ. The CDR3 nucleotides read TGCGCCAGCAGGCCGGGACAGGTCCCTAGCACAGATACGCAGTATTTT. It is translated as CASRPGQVPSTDTQYF.

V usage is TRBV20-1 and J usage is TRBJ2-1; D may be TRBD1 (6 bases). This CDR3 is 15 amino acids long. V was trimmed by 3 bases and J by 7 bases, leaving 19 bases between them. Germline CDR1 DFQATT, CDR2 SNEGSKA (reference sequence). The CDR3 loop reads CSASLVWGLGNEQFF. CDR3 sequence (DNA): TGCAGTGCTAGTCTAGTTTGGGGGCTCGGGAATGAGCAGTTCTTC.

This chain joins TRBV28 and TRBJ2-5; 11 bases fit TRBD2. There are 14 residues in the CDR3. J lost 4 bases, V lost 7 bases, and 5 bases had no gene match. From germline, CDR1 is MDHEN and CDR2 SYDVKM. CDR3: CASISGLAGETQYF. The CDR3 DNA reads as TGTGCCAGCATTTCCGGACTAGCGGGAGAGACCCAGTACTTC. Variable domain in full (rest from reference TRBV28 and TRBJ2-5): DVKVTQSSRYLVKRTGEKVFLECVQDMDHENMFWYRQDPGLGLRLIYFSYDVKMKEKGDIPEGYSVSREKKERFSLILESASTNQTSMYLCASISGLAGETQYFGPGTRLLVL.

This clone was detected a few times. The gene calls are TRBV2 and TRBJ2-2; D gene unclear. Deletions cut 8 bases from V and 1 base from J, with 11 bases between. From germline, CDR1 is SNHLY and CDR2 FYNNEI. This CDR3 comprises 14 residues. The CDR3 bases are TGTGCCAGCTCAAGTGGAGTGAACACCGGGGAGCTGTTTTTT. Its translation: CASSSGVNTGELFF. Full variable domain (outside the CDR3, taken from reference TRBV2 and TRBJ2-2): EPEVTQTPSHQVTQMGQEVILRCVPISNHLYFYWYRQILGQKVEFLVSFYNNEISEKSEIFDDQFSVERPDGSNFTLKIRSTKLEDSAMYFCASSSGVNTGELFFGEGSRLTVL.

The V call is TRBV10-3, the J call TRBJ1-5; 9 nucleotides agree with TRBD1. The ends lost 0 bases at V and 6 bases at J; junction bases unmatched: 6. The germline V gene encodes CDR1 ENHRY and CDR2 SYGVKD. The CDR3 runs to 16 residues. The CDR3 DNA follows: TGTGCCATCAGTGAGTCCGGACAGGGGTTCGGTCAGCCCCAGCATTTT. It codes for CAISESGQGFGQPQHF.